Listed here are 14 T cell receptor beta chains from one sample, sequenced in a study of identical twins. TCRdb recomputed calls from the 5' RACE reads with MiXCR, one row per CDR3 protein. In the table there are around 230,000 distinct CDR3 sequences, approximately 9% of which are singletons. The sample consisted of memory (CD45RO+) T cells sorted from blood. The receptors here all came from a woman aged 18-35 years in good health.

Concerning this clonotype itself: A much larger clone is a single base away; this may be a read error. CDR3 residues: CAWSVSSPVSEQYF. Written as DNA, the CDR3 is TGTGCCTGGAGTGTAAGTTCCCCCGTTTCCGAGCAGTACTTC. This chain joins TRBV30 and TRBJ2-7, with D hard to call. The germline V gene encodes CDR1 GTSNPN and CDR2 SVGIG (reference sequence). The ends were cut back, 0 bases at V and 6 bases at J, with 15 bases in the middle. This CDR3 is built from 14 residues. Drawing the rest from reference TRBV30 and TRBJ2-7, the complete variable domain is SQTIHQWPATLVQPVGSPLSLECTVEGTSNPNLYWYRQAAGRGLQLLFYSVGIGQISSEVPQNLSASRPQDRQFILSSKKLLLSDSGFYLCAWSVSSPVSEQYFGPGTRLTVT.

This clonotype has more than one count but fewer than ten. The CDR3 here is CASSDRGGGLLETQYF. The CDR3 DNA is TGTGCCAGCAGCGACAGGGGCGGCGGTCTCCTAGAGACCCAGTACTTC. The J gene is TRBJ2-5, the V gene TRBV12-3 or TRBV12-4; 8 bases fit TRBD1. The trim removed 6 bases at V and 4 bases at J, leaving 13 bases unmatched. The CDR3 has 16 residues.

Only a few counts were recorded for this clonotype. The DNA for the CDR3 is TGCGCCAGCAGCTTAACCGTCACAAGTGAGCAGTTCTTC. Protein: CASSLTVTSEQFF. This sequence joins TRBV5-1 and TRBJ2-1; D gene uncertain. The CDR3 runs to 13 residues. Trimming cost V 2 bases and J 9 bases, with 12 bases left between them. Germline V lookup: CDR1 SGHRS, CDR2 YFSETQ.

This clonotype has more than one count but fewer than ten. This chain links TRBV6-1 with TRBJ2-6; 10 bases map to TRBD1. The germline V gene encodes CDR1 MNHNS and CDR2 SASEGT. J was trimmed by 2 bases and V by 7 bases; bases with no gene match: 2. CDR3 length: 15 amino acids. In nucleotides, the CDR3 is TGTGCCAGCACCGACAGGGGGCCTGGGGCCAACGTCCTGACTTTC. Protein: CASTDRGPGANVLTF.

In this sample, this clonotype turned up many times. The CDR3 nucleotides read TGTGCCAGCAGCACAGGTGCATTCACCGGGGAGCTGTTTTTT. This sequence encodes CASSTGAFTGELFF. The J gene is TRBJ2-2, the V gene TRBV2; maybe TRBD1 (5 bases). Trimming took 6 bases from V and 4 from J, leaving 12 bases between them. Germline V lookup: CDR1 SNHLY, CDR2 FYNNEI. The CDR3 spans 14 residues.

This clonotype occurred many times. V usage is TRBV12-3 or TRBV12-4 and J usage is TRBJ1-4; no definite D call. This CDR3 is built from 13 residues. The V end lost 7 bases, the J end lost 7 bases, and 13 bases lay between the germline ends. The DNA of the CDR3 is TGTGCCAGCACCCCCCCAGTAGGTGAAAAACTGTTTTTT. Its translation is CASTPPVGEKLFF.

This clonotype was observed a handful of times. This chain uses TRBV5-6 with TRBJ2-1, with D perhaps matching TRBD1 or TRBD2 (5 bases each). Trimming removed 2 bases from V and 9 bases from J, with 12 bases in between. CDR1 and CDR2 (germline): SGHDT, YYEEEE. The CDR3 is 13 residues long. The CDR3 loop is CASSLEGFSEQFF. The CDR3, as DNA: TGTGCCAGCAGCTTAGAGGGGTTCAGTGAGCAGTTCTTC.

This clonotype was picked up many times. CDR3 loop: CASSSPKATGELFF. CDR3 in DNA: TGTGCCAGCAGCTCCCCCAAGGCCACCGGGGAGCTGTTTTTT. The rearrangement uses TRBV11-2 and TRBJ2-2; D remains ambiguous. CDR3 size: 14 residues. Germline V gene sequence: CDR1 SGHAT, CDR2 FQNNGV. V was shortened by 4 bases and J by 4 bases, with 10 bases between the two germline ends.

This clonotype was recorded many times. The V gene is TRBV5-1, the J gene TRBJ1-2; no definite D call. The CDR3 is 13 amino acids. V was shortened by 3 bases and J by 2 bases, with 8 bases between the two germline ends. Per germline, CDR1 SGHRS and CDR2 YFSETQ. CDR3 loop: CASSSGLNYGYTF. CDR3 nucleotides: TGCGCCAGCAGCTCTGGACTAAACTATGGCTACACCTTC.

The chain has TRBV19 and TRBJ1-4; no definite D call. V lost 5 bases and J lost 4, with 11 bases in between. CDR3 length equals 14 residues. CDR1 LNHDA and CDR2 SQIVND come from the germline V gene (reference sequence). The CDR3 region is CASSSPRLNEKLFF. The CDR3 bases are TGTGCCAGTAGTTCCCCGCGACTTAATGAAAAACTGTTTTTT.

This clonotype appeared a few times. V and J are TRBV7-2 and TRBJ2-3; D ambiguous. V shed 4 bases and J shed 2 bases, with 7 bases lying between them. This CDR3 comprises 13 residues. Germline V gene sequence: CDR1 SGHTA, CDR2 FQGNSA. The CDR3 DNA sequence: TGTGCCAGCAGCTCCCAAAACACAGATACGCAGTATTTT. This gives the protein CASSSQNTDTQYF.

The J gene is TRBJ2-1, the V gene TRBV10-3; D unresolved. The CDR3 length is 13 residues. V was pared by 2 bases and J by 7 bases, with 9 bases between. The germline V gene encodes CDR1 ENHRY and CDR2 SYGVKD. The chain's CDR3 is CAISEVARNEQFF. The CDR3 DNA follows: TGTGCCATCAGTGAGGTAGCTCGGAATGAGCAGTTCTTC.

This chain connects TRBV21-1 to TRBJ2-7; the listed D gene, TRBD1, was not tested against the DNA. TRBV21-1 is labeled a pseudogene. CDR3 length: 15 amino acids. The CDR3 bases are TGTGCCACCCTTAAAAGGGGTGTTGACCCCTACGAGCAGTACTTC. This encodes CATLKRGVDPYEQYF.

This sequence joins TRBV20-1 and TRBJ2-3; TRBD2 is a possible D gene (6 bases). CDR1 and CDR2 from the germline V gene are DFQATT and SNEGSKA (reference sequence). With 3 bases removed from V and 5 bases from J, the gap between germline ends came to 12 bases. The CDR3 is 13 amino acids. CDR3 residues: CSAREGFEDTQYF. CDR3 nucleotide sequence: TGCAGTGCTAGGGAGGGGTTCGAAGATACGCAGTATTTT.